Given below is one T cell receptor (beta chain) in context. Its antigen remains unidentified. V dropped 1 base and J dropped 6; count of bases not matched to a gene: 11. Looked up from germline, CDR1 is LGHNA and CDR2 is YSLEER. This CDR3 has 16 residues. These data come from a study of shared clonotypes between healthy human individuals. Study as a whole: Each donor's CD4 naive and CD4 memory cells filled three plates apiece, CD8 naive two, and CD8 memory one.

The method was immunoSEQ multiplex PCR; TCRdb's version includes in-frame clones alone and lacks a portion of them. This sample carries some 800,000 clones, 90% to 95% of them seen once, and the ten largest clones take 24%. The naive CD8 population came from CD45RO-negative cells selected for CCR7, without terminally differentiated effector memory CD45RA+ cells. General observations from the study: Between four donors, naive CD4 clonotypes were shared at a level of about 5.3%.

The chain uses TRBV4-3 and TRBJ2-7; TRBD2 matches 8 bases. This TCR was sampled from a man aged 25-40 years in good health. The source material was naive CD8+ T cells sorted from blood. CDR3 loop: CASSQGVGRAGFEQYF. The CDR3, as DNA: TGCGCCAGCAGCCAAGGAGTCGGGAGGGCCGGTTTCGAGCAGTACTTC.